This paragraph covers one T cell receptor beta chain sequence. Its specificity is unknown. A read error may produce the germline difference seen at one junction end. This specimen belongs to a study of shared clonotypes between healthy human individuals. The overall study: Two female and three male donors aged 18 to 49 were enrolled. Each donor had three CD4 naive, three CD4 memory, two CD8 naive and one CD8 memory plate.

This CDR3 region has 14 residues. Germline lookup yields CDR1 GTSNPN and CDR2 SVGIG (reference sequence). Study-wide findings and caveats: Naive CD4 clonotype sharing across several donors was about 5.3%. Generation of non-shared clonotypes was less probable than generation of clonotypes shared by all four donors.

CD8 cells classed as naive were CD45RO-negative and positively selected for CCR7, excluding terminally differentiated effector memory CD45RA+ cells. The method was immunoSEQ multiplex PCR; TCRdb's version includes in-frame clones alone and lacks a portion of them. The repertoire holds about 2.1 million clones, about 92% seen once, with 1.5% to 2% in the top ten. The sample consisted of naive CD8+ T cells from PBMCs. The rearrangement uses TRBV30 and TRBJ2-5, with D possibly being TRBD1 or TRBD2 (6 bases each). The TCR originated in a young man in good health. Some clones in this sample may be carry-over from other donors' samples. This CDR3 reads CAWSVQGSGEPQYF. The CDR3 DNA reads as TGTGCCTGGAGTGTACAGGGATCGGGAGAGCCCCAGTACTTC.